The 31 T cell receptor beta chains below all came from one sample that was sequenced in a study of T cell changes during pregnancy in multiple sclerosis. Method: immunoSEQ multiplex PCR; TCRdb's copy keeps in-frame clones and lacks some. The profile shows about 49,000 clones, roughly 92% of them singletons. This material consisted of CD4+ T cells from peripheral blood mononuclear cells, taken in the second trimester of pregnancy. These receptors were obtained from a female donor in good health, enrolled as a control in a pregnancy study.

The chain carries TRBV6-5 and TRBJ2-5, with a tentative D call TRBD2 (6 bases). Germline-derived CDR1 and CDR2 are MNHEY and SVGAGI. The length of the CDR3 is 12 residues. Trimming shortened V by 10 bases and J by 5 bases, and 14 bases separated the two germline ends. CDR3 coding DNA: TGTGCCACCGGGGCAGGGAGGGAGACCCAGTACTTC. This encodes CATGAGRETQYF.

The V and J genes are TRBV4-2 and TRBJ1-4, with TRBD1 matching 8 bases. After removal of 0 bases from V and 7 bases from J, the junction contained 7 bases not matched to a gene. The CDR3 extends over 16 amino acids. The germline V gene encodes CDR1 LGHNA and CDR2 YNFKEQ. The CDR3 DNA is TGTGCCAGCAGCCAAGACGGAACAGGGACAGGTGAAAAACTGTTTTTT. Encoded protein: CASSQDGTGTGEKLFF.

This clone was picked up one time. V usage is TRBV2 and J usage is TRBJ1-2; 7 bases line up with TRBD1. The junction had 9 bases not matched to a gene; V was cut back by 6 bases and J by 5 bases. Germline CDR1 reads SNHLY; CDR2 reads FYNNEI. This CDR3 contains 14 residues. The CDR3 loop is CASRRDSELYGYTF. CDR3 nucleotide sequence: TGTGCCAGCAGGAGGGACAGCGAACTTTATGGCTACACCTTC.

The CDR3 DNA follows: TGTGCCACCTCGCGGGACACTGAAGCTTTCTTT. It yields the protein CATSRDTEAFF. The J gene is TRBJ1-1, the V gene TRBV6-5; D call uncertain. Germline CDR1 MNHEY, CDR2 SVGAGI. This CDR3 spans 11 amino acids. V was trimmed by 10 bases and J by 3 bases, leaving 9 bases between them.

The CDR3 loop reads CASSGTQGRLEKLFF. The CDR3 DNA reads as TGTGCCAGCTCCGGAACACAGGGAAGGTTGGAAAAACTGTTTTTT. This chain joins TRBV18 and TRBJ1-4; D may be TRBD1 (6 bases). The V and J ends lost 6 bases and 8 bases respectively, with 19 bases between them. The CDR3 contains 15 residues. The germline gives CDR1 KGHSH, CDR2 LQKENI.

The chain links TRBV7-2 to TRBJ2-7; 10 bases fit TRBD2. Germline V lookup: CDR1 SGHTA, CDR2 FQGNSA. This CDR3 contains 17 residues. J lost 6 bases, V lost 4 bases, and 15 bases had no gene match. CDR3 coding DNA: TGTGCCAGCAGCTCCACCCTGGAGCGGGGGGGCCTAGCCGAGCAGTACTTC. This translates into CASSSTLERGGLAEQYF.

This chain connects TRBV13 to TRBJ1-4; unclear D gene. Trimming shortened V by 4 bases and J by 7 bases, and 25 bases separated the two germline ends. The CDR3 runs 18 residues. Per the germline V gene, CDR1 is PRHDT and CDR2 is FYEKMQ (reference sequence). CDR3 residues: CASSSSPYSTSNTEKLFF. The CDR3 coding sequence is TGTGCCAGCAGCTCTTCACCCTACTCGACATCTAATACTGAAAAACTGTTTTTT. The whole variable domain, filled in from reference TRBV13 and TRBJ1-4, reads AAGVIQSPRHLIKEKRETATLKCYPIPRHDTVYWYQQGPGQDPQFLISFYEKMQSDKGSIPDRFSAQQFSDYHSELNMSSLELGDSALYFCASSSSPYSTSNTEKLFFGSGTQLSVL.

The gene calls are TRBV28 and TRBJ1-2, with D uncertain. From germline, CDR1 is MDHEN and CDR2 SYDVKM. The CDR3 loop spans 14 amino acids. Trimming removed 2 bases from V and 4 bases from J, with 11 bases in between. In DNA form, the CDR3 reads TGTGCCAGCAGTTTACCGACTGAGAGCTATGGCTACACCTTC. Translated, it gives CASSLPTESYGYTF.

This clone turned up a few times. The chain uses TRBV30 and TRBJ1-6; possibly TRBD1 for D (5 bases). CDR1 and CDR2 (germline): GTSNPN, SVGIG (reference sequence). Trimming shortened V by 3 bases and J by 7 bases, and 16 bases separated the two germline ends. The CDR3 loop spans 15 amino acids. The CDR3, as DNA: TGTGCCTGGAGGGAAGAGGGACTTGTGAATTCACCCCTCCACTTT. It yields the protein CAWREEGLVNSPLHF.

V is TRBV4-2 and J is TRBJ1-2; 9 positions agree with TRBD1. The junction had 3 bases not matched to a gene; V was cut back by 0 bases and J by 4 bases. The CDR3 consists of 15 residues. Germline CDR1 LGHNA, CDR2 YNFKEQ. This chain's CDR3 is CASSQEGGQGYGYTF. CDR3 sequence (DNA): TGTGCCAGCAGCCAAGAGGGGGGACAGGGCTATGGCTACACCTTC.

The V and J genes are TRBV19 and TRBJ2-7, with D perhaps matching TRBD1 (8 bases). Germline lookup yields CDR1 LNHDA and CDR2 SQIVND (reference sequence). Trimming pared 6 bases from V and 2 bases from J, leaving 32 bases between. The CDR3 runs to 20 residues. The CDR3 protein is CASSPDRDYYRVSFPYEQYF. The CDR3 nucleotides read TGTGCCAGTAGCCCGGACAGGGACTACTATCGAGTTTCTTTTCCCTACGAGCAGTACTTC.

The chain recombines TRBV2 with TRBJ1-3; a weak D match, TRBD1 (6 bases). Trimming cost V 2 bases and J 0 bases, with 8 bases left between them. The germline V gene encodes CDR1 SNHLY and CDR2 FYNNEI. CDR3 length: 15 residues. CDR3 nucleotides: TGTGCCAGCAGTGAAAACAGGGCCTCTGGAAACACCATATATTTT. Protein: CASSENRASGNTIYF. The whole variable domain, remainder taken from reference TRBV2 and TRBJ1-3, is EPEVTQTPSHQVTQMGQEVILRCVPISNHLYFYWYRQILGQKVEFLVSFYNNEISEKSEIFDDQFSVERPDGSNFTLKIRSTKLEDSAMYFCASSENRASGNTIYFGEGSWLTVV.

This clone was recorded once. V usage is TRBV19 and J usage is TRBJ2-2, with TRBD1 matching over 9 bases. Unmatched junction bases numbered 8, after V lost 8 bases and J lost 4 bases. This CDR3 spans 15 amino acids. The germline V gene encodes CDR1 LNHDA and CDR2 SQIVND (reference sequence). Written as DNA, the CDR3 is TGTGCCAGTTTCGGGACAGGGAATGCCACCGGGGAGCTGTTTTTT. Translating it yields CASFGTGNATGELFF.

The CDR3 sequence is CASSLGGGEDTEAFF. In DNA, the CDR3 is TGTGCCAGCAGCTTAGGAGGGGGCGAGGACACTGAAGCTTTCTTT. The chain links TRBV11-3 to TRBJ1-1, with 7 bases identical to TRBD1. The V gene end was trimmed by 1 base and the J gene end by 3 bases; junction bases not matched to a gene: 5. The CDR3 covers 15 residues. Germline CDR1 is SGHNT and CDR2 is YENEEA. Full variable domain (missing parts from reference TRBV11-3 and TRBJ1-1): EAGVVQSPRYKIIEKKQPVAFWCNPISGHNTLYWYLQNLGQGPELLIRYENEEAVDDSQLPKDRFSAERLKGVDSTLKIQPAELGDSAVYLCASSLGGGEDTEAFFGQGTRLTVV.

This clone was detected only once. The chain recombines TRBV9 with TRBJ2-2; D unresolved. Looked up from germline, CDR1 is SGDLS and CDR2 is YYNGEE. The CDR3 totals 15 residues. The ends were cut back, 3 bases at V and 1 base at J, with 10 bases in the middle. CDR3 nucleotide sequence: TGTGCCAGCAGCGCAGGATCAGAGAACACCGGGGAGCTGTTTTTT. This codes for CASSAGSENTGELFF.

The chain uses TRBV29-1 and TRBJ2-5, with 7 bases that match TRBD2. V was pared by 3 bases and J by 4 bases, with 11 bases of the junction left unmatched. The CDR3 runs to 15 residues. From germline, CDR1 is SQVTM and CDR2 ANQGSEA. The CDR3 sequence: CSVDLSGATRETQYF. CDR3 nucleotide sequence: TGCAGCGTTGATCTCAGCGGGGCAACCCGAGAGACCCAGTACTTC. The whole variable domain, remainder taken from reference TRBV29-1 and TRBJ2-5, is SAVISQKPSRDICQRGTSLTIQCQVDSQVTMMFWYRQQPGQSLTLIATANQGSEATYESGFVIDKFPISRPNLTFSTLTVSNMSPEDSSIYLCSVDLSGATRETQYFGPGTRLLVL.

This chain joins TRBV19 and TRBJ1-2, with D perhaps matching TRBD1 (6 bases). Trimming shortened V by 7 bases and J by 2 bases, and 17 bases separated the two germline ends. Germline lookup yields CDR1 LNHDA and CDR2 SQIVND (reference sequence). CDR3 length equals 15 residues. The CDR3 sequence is CASTQTRGANYGYTF. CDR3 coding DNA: TGTGCCAGTACCCAAACCCGGGGGGCCAACTATGGCTACACCTTC.

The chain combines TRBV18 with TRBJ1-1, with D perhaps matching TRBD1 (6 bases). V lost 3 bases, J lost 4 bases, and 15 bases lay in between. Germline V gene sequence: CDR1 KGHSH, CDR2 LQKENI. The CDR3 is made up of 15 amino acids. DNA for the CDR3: TGTGCCAGCTCACCCGGTGGGGGGGCGAGCACTGAAGCTTTCTTT. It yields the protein CASSPGGGASTEAFF.

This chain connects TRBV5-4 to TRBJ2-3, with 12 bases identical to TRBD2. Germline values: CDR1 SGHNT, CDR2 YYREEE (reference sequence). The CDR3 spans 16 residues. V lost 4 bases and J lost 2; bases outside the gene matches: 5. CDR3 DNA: TGTGCCAGCAGCCTCCTAGCGGGGGGGTACACAGATACGCAGTATTTT. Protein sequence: CASSLLAGGYTDTQYF.

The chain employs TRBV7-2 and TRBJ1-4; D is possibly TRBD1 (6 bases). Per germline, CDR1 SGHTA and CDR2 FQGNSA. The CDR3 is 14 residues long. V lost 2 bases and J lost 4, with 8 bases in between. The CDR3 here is CASSLQGYNEKLFF. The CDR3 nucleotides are TGTGCCAGCAGCTTACAGGGGTATAATGAAAAACTGTTTTTT. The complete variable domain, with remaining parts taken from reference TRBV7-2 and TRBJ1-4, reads GAGVSQSPSNKVTEKGKDVELRCDPISGHTALYWYRQSLGQGLEFLIYFQGNSAPDKSGLPSDRFSAERTGGSVSTLTIQRTQQEDSAVYLCASSLQGYNEKLFFGSGTQLSVL.

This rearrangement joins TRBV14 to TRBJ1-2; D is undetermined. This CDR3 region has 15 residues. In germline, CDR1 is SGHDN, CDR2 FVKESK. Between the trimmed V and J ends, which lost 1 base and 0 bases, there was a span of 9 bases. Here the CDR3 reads CASSQGQKANYGYTF. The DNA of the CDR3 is TGTGCCAGCAGCCAAGGGCAGAAAGCTAACTATGGCTACACCTTC.

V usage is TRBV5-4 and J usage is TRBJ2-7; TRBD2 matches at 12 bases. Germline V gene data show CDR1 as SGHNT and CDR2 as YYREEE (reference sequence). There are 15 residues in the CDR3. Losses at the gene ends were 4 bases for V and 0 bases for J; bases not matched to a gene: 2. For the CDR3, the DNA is TGTGCCAGCAGCGCACTAGCGGGGGGCTCCTACGAGCAGTACTTC. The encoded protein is CASSALAGGSYEQYF. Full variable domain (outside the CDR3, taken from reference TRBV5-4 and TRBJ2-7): ETGVTQSPTHLIKTRGQQVTLRCSSQSGHNTVSWYQQALGQGPQFIFQYYREEENGRGNFPPRFSGLQFPNYSSELNVNALELDDSALYLCASSALAGGSYEQYFGPGTRLTVT.

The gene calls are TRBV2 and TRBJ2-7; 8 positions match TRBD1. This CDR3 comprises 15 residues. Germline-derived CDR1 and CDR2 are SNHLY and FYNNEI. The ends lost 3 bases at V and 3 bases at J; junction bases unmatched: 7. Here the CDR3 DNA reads TGTGCCAGCAGTGAGACCGGGACAGGAAACTACGAGCAGTACTTC. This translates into CASSETGTGNYEQYF.

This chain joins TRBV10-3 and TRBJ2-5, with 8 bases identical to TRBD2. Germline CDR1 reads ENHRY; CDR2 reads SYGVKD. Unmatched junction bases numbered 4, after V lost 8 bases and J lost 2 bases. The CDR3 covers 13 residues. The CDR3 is CAIQGLGQETQYF. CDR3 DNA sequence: TGTGCCATCCAGGGACTAGGTCAAGAGACCCAGTACTTC.

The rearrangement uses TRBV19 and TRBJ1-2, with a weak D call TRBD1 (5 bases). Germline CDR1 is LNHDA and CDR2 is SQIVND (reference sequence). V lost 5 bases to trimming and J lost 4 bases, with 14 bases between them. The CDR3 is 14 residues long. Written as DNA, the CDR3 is TGTGCCAGTAGTCGACTAGGGGTTGCCTATGGCTACACCTTC. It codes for CASSRLGVAYGYTF.

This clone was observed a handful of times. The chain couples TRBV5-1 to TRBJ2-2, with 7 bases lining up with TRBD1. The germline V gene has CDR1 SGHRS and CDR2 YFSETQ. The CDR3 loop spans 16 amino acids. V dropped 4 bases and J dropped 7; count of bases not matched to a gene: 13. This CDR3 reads CASSARTGGSGGELFF. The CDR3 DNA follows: TGCGCCAGCAGCGCTCGGACAGGAGGATCGGGCGGGGAGCTGTTTTTT.

The CDR3 DNA is TGTGCCAGCAGCTTTACAGCCATGAACACTGAAGCTTTCTTT. Translating gives CASSFTAMNTEAFF. The rearrangement joins TRBV7-2 to TRBJ1-1; D is uncertain. The germline V and J ends were trimmed by 3 bases and 0 bases, with 8 bases remaining between them. Germline V gene sequence: CDR1 SGHTA, CDR2 FQGNSA. This CDR3 contains 14 residues.

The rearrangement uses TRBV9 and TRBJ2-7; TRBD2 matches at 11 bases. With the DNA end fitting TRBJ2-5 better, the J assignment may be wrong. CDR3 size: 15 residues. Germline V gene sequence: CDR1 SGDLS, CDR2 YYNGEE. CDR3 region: CASSGLAGTQETQYF. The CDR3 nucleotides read TGTGCCAGCAGCGGACTAGCGGGGACCCAAGAGACCCAGTACTTC.

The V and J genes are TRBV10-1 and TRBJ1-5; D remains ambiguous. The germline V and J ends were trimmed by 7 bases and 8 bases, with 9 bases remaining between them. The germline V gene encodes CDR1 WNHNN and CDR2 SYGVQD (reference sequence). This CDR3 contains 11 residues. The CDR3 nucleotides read TGCGCCAGCACCCATCCGGAGCCCCAGCATTTT. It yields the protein CASTHPEPQHF.

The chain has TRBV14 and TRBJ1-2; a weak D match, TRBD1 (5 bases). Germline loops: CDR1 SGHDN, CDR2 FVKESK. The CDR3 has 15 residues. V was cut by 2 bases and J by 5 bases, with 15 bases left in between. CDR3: CASSQSRASTYGYTF. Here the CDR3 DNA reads TGTGCCAGCAGCCAATCCAGGGCCTCGACTTATGGCTACACCTTC.

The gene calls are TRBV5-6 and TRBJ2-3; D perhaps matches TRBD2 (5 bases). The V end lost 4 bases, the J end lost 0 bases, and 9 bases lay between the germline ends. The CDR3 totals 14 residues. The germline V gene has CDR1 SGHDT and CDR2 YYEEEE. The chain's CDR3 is CASSARGSTDTQYF. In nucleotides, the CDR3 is TGTGCCAGCAGCGCTCGGGGAAGCACAGATACGCAGTATTTT.